The 28 T cell receptor beta chains below were found in one sample sequenced in a study of T and B cells in COVID-19 patients. Each TRB amplification used roughly 250-550 ng of genomic DNA from blood. BIOMED2 TRB-A/B primer pools were used in multiplex TRB PCR. Using its own MiXCR run on the multiplex PCR reads, TCRdb lists one record per CDR3 protein. The profile shows under 6,500 distinct CDR3 sequences, around 26% of them singletons. Sequenced input: blood. The receptors were gathered from a human donor with active COVID-19.

This clonotype is deemed medium-sized. The chain couples TRBV30 to TRBJ1-6; a weak D match, TRBD1 (6 bases). The V and J ends lost 4 bases and 3 bases respectively, with 13 bases between them. Germline lookup yields CDR1 GTSNPN and CDR2 SVGIG (reference sequence). This CDR3 is built from 15 residues. This chain's CDR3 is CAWTQGQGYNSPLHF. CDR3 nucleotide sequence: TGTGCCTGGACTCAGGGACAAGGCTATAATTCACCCCTCCACTTT.

This clonotype was counted between two and nine times. The gene calls are TRBV12-3 or TRBV12-4 and TRBJ1-6; unclear D gene. V lost 8 bases and J lost 0, with 11 bases in between. The CDR3 covers 15 residues. The CDR3 sequence: CASRDLSSYNSPLHF. DNA for the CDR3: TGTGCCAGCCGAGACCTGAGCTCCTATAATTCACCCCTCCACTTT.

This sequence joins TRBV11-1 and TRBJ2-5; no clear D gene. The CDR3 is 14 amino acids. The V and J ends lost 5 bases and 7 bases respectively, with 17 bases between them. Germline CDR1 is SGHAT and CDR2 is FQDESV (reference sequence). CDR3 in DNA: TGTGCCAGCAGCGCCCCCCAGACTCGCTCGACCCAGTACTTC. Translated: CASSAPQTRSTQYF.

The chain carries TRBV7-2 and TRBJ2-3; 8 bases map to TRBD1. The CDR3 is 13 residues long. Germline V gives CDR1 SGHTA, CDR2 FQGNSA. J gave up 3 bases and V 6 bases, and 2 bases lay outside the gene matches. The CDR3 sequence: CASRRDRTDTQYF. CDR3 sequence (DNA): TGTGCCAGCAGGCGGGACAGGACAGATACGCAGTATTTT.

This clonotype was picked up a small number of times. The chain is built from TRBV18 and TRBJ1-5, with D possibly being TRBD1 (5 bases). This CDR3 has 14 residues. From germline, CDR1 is KGHSH and CDR2 LQKENI. V was shortened by 6 bases and J by 7 bases, with 16 bases between the two germline ends. CDR3 DNA sequence: TGTGCCAGCTCCCCGATAAAACGGGGCCAGCCCCAGCATTTT. It translates to CASSPIKRGQPQHF.

The chain has TRBV5-1 and TRBJ1-1; the D is unclear. The CDR3 contains 14 residues. Germline V lookup: CDR1 SGHRS, CDR2 YFSETQ. With 0 bases removed from V and 6 bases from J, the gap between germline ends came to 12 bases. The CDR3 loop is CASSLAGQVSEAFF. DNA of the CDR3: TGCGCCAGCAGCTTGGCCGGTCAGGTCTCTGAAGCTTTCTTT.

The V and J genes are TRBV6-1 and TRBJ1-1; D ambiguous. The V end was cut by 11 bases, the J end by 0 bases, with 10 bases between. CDR1 is MNHNS and CDR2 is SASEGT in the germline V gene. This CDR3 region has 12 residues. For the CDR3, the DNA is TGTGCCGTTTCAGGACTGAACACTGAAGCTTTCTTT. Translated, it gives CAVSGLNTEAFF.

The chain employs TRBV20-1 and TRBJ2-2; unclear D gene. Germline assignment: CDR1 DFQATT and CDR2 SNEGSKA (reference sequence). The V and J ends lost 6 bases and 6 bases respectively, with 14 bases between them. The CDR3 has 13 residues. CDR3 loop: CSAGRSSSGELFF. CDR3 coding DNA: TGCAGTGCCGGCAGGTCGAGTTCCGGGGAGCTGTTTTTT.

Sample share makes this clonotype medium-sized. This chain links TRBV5-4 with TRBJ2-1; the D gene could be TRBD1 or TRBD2 (5 bases each). V was trimmed by 4 bases and J by 9 bases, leaving 20 bases between them. The CDR3 is 15 amino acids. Germline-derived CDR1 and CDR2 are SGHNT and YYREEE (reference sequence). The DNA for the CDR3 is TGTGCCAGCAGCCGGGACCCTACTCGAAACGCTGAGCAGTTCTTC. Its translation: CASSRDPTRNAEQFF.

By its share, this clonotype is medium-sized (0.01 to 0.1%). The rearrangement links TRBV18 to TRBJ2-2; D gene ambiguous. This CDR3 contains 14 residues. Germline CDR1 KGHSH, CDR2 LQKENI. With 6 bases removed from V and 1 base from J, the gap between germline ends came to 9 bases. For the CDR3, the DNA is TGTGCCAGCTCGTCAGGACGGAACACCGGGGAGCTGTTTTTT. It translates to CASSSGRNTGELFF.

The chain combines TRBV5-4 with TRBJ2-4; 8 bases are shared with TRBD2. V shed 2 bases, J shed 10 bases, and the junction held 8 bases outside the gene matches. The CDR3 consists of 14 residues. The germline CDR1 and CDR2 sequences are SGHNT and YYREEE (reference sequence). The CDR3 nucleotides are TGTGCCAGCAGCTTTAGCGGGATGACCCATATTCAGTACTTC. Protein sequence: CASSFSGMTHIQYF.

This clonotype appeared a few times. The rearrangement links TRBV19 to TRBJ1-5, with D possibly matching TRBD1 (5 bases). Germline V gives CDR1 LNHDA, CDR2 SQIVND (reference sequence). The CDR3 covers 15 residues. Trimming took 4 bases from V and 4 from J, leaving 14 bases between them. Here the CDR3 reads CASSRGRARNQPQHF. CDR3 bases: TGTGCCAGTAGTAGGGGCAGGGCGAGGAATCAGCCCCAGCATTTT. The full variable domain, its missing parts supplied by reference TRBV19 and TRBJ1-5, is DGGITQSPKYLFRKEGQNVTLSCEQNLNHDAMYWYRQDPGQGLRLIYYSQIVNDFQKGDIAEGYSVSREKKESFPLTVTSAQKNPTAFYLCASSRGRARNQPQHFGDGTRLSIL.

Comment on this clonotype: At one end, the junction sequence differs from germline, possibly due to a read error. In nucleotides, the CDR3 is TGCGCCAGCTACAGGGCGCCTAATGAAAAACTGTTTTTT. Amino acid sequence: CASYRAPNEKLFF. This chain connects TRBV5-6 to TRBJ1-4; a weak D match, TRBD1 (6 bases). Germline V gene lookup returns CDR1 SGHDT and CDR2 YYEEEE. The CDR3 totals 13 residues.

This clonotype qualifies as medium-sized. The V gene is TRBV19, the J gene TRBJ1-4; weak D call: TRBD1 (6 bases). The ends were cut back, 5 bases at V and 10 bases at J, with 17 bases in the middle. The V gene's germline CDR1 is LNHDA and CDR2 SQIVND (reference sequence). The CDR3 has 14 amino acids. The CDR3 spells CASSVPQGGRKLFF. Written as DNA, the CDR3 is TGTGCCAGTAGTGTCCCACAGGGTGGCCGAAAACTGTTTTTT. The variable domain in full, completed from reference TRBV19 and TRBJ1-4, reads DGGITQSPKYLFRKEGQNVTLSCEQNLNHDAMYWYRQDPGQGLRLIYYSQIVNDFQKGDIAEGYSVSREKKESFPLTVTSAQKNPTAFYLCASSVPQGGRKLFFGSGTQLSVL.

This clonotype is labeled as medium-sized. The rearrangement uses TRBV27 and TRBJ2-7; weak D call: TRBD2 (6 bases). CDR3 length: 12 residues. Germline lookup yields CDR1 MNHEY and CDR2 SMNVEV (reference sequence). The V end was cut by 2 bases, the J end by 7 bases, with 9 bases between. The CDR3, as DNA: TGTGCCAGCAGTTTAAACGGGGGAGAGCAGTACTTC. Its protein product is CASSLNGGEQYF.

This clonotype was observed a handful of times. The chain combines TRBV6-5 with TRBJ1-3; tentative D call: TRBD1 (6 bases). V was trimmed by 0 bases and J by 2 bases, leaving 8 bases between them. Germline lookup yields CDR1 MNHEY and CDR2 SVGAGI. The CDR3 covers 15 residues. The CDR3 region is CASSYSQGTGNTIYF. CDR3 nucleotides: TGTGCCAGCAGTTACTCCCAGGGGACTGGAAACACCATATATTTT.

There are a few counts of this clonotype. The J gene is TRBJ2-2, the V gene TRBV6-1; D is possibly TRBD2 (6 bases). Germline assignment: CDR1 MNHNS and CDR2 SASEGT. This CDR3 is built from 13 residues. The ends were cut back, 4 bases at V and 8 bases at J, with 11 bases in the middle. CDR3 nucleotides: TGTGCCAGCAGTGGGTTGGGGAGGGGGGAGCTGTTTTTT. Translating it yields CASSGLGRGELFF.

By sample share, this clonotype is medium-sized. The rearrangement uses TRBV5-6 and TRBJ1-2, with TRBD1 as a possible D gene (6 bases). Germline CDR1 is SGHDT and CDR2 is YYEEEE. The CDR3 is 14 residues long. Trimming removed 3 bases at V and 4 bases at J, with 13 bases between. The DNA of the CDR3 is TGTGCCAGCAGCTGGGGGCAGGGGACCTATGGCTACACCTTC. Protein sequence: CASSWGQGTYGYTF.

In its sample, this clonotype is medium-sized. This rearrangement joins TRBV5-5 to TRBJ2-7; perhaps TRBD2 as D (6 bases). V lost 0 bases and J lost 1, with 11 bases in between. Germline V lookup: CDR1 SGHKS, CDR2 YYEKEE (reference sequence). The CDR3 contains 15 residues. The CDR3 spells CASSLVASASYEQYF. Written as DNA, the CDR3 is TGTGCCAGCAGCTTGGTGGCTAGCGCTTCCTACGAGCAGTACTTC.

By share, this clonotype counts as medium-sized. This rearrangement joins TRBV30 to TRBJ2-3; TRBD2 aligns across 8 bases. This CDR3 contains 16 residues. V shed 1 base and J 4 bases; nucleotides not matched to a gene: 10. Per germline, CDR1 GTSNPN and CDR2 SVGIG (reference sequence). CDR3 nucleotide sequence: TGTGCCTGGAGTGGATCGAGTAGCGGGGTTTCAGATACGCAGTATTTT. Encoded protein: CAWSGSSSGVSDTQYF.

This chain connects TRBV7-9 to TRBJ2-7; D might be TRBD1 (5 bases). Trimming removed 5 bases at V and 2 bases at J, with 10 bases between. CDR1 and CDR2 from the germline V gene are SEHNR and FQNEAQ (reference sequence). This CDR3 comprises 13 residues. The CDR3 region has the DNA TGTGCCAGCAGCCCAAGGGGCCCCTACGAGCAGTACTTC. This translates into CASSPRGPYEQYF.

This clonotype was recorded a few times. This chain uses TRBV5-1 with TRBJ2-3, with 13 bases lining up with TRBD2. Germline loops: CDR1 SGHRS, CDR2 YFSETQ. Trimming removed 1 base from V and 14 bases from J; junction bases left unmatched: 13. The CDR3 spans 16 residues. This CDR3 reads CASSLFSGTSGMVPYF. The CDR3 nucleotides read TGCGCCAGCAGCTTGTTTTCCGGGACTAGCGGGATGGTTCCGTATTTT. Full variable domain (outside the CDR3, taken from reference TRBV5-1 and TRBJ2-3): KAGVTQTPRYLIKTRGQQVTLSCSPISGHRSVSWYQQTPGQGLQFLFEYFSETQRNKGNFPGRFSGRQFSNSRSEMNVSTLELGDSALYLCASSLFSGTSGMVPYFGPGTRLTVL.

This clonotype occurred a few times. The J gene is TRBJ1-5, the V gene TRBV11-2; TRBD1 is a possible D gene (5 bases). The germline V and J ends were trimmed by 1 base and 2 bases, with 9 bases remaining between them. The CDR3 length is 15 residues. The germline V gene has CDR1 SGHAT and CDR2 FQNNGV. The CDR3 loop is CASSLVGGGNQPQHF. In DNA form, the CDR3 reads TGTGCCAGCAGCTTAGTGGGGGGGGGCAATCAGCCCCAGCATTTT.

This clonotype is judged medium-sized. The V gene is TRBV19, the J gene TRBJ2-7; D not certain. Germline V CDR1 and CDR2: LNHDA, SQIVND (reference sequence). This CDR3 comprises 14 residues. Deletions cut 3 bases from V and 5 bases from J, with 14 bases between. DNA for the CDR3: TGTGCCAGTAGTATGGGCCAGTCCCCAAACGAGCAGTACTTC. Its translation is CASSMGQSPNEQYF.

The CDR3 reads CASSFKGGTDTQYF. The CDR3, as DNA: TGTGCCAGCAGCTTTAAAGGGGGCACAGATACGCAGTATTTT. V is TRBV5-5 and J is TRBJ2-3, with D perhaps TRBD1 (5 bases). The V gene's germline CDR1 is SGHKS and CDR2 YYEKEE (reference sequence). CDR3 length: 14 residues. Trimming removed 2 bases from V and 1 base from J, with 8 bases in between.

The V gene is TRBV4-1, the J gene TRBJ2-1; D not resolved. Germline CDR1 is MGHRA and CDR2 is YSYEKL. The CDR3 runs 13 residues. V lost 1 base to trimming and J lost 5 bases, with 6 bases between them. CDR3 region: CASSQGRNNEQFF. The CDR3 bases are TGCGCCAGCAGCCAAGGTCGTAACAATGAGCAGTTCTTC.

There are a few counts of this clonotype. The chain is built from TRBV5-1 and TRBJ2-7, with 10 bases identical to TRBD2. V dropped 3 bases and J dropped 2; count of bases not matched to a gene: 2. Germline loops: CDR1 SGHRS, CDR2 YFSETQ. The CDR3 spans 14 residues. The CDR3 bases are TGCGCCAGCAGCTCTAGCGGGGGCCCCTACGAGCAGTACTTC. Translated: CASSSSGGPYEQYF.

This clonotype was seen a few times. The rearrangement links TRBV12-3 or TRBV12-4 to TRBJ1-5; no firm D call. The CDR3 is 14 residues long. The V and J ends lost 5 bases and 9 bases respectively, with 17 bases between them. CDR3 nucleotides: TGTGCCAGCAGTCTCGGCCCACGCCAAGGGCCCCAGCATTTT. It codes for CASSLGPRQGPQHF.